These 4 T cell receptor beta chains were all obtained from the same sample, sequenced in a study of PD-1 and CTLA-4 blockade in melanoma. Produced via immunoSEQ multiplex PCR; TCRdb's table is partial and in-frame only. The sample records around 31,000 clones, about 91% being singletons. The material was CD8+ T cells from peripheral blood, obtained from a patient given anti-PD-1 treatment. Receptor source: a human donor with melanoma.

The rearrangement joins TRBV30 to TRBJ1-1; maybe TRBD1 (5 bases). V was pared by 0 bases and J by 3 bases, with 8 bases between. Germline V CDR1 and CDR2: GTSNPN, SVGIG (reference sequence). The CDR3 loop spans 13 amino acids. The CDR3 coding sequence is TGTGCCTGGAGTGTGATGACAGACACTGAAGCTTTCTTT. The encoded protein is CAWSVMTDTEAFF.

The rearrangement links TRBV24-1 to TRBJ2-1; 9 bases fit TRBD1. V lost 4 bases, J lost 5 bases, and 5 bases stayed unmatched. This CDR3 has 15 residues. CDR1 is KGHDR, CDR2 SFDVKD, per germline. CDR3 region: CATSETGTGHNEQFF. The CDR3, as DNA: TGTGCCACCAGTGAGACCGGGACAGGGCACAATGAGCAGTTCTTC.

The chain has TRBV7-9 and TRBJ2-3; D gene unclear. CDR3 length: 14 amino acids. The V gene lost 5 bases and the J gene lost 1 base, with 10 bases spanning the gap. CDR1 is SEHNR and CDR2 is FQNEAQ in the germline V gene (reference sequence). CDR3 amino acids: CASSPPAGTDTQYF. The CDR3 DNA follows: TGTGCCAGCAGCCCACCGGCGGGCACAGATACGCAGTATTTT. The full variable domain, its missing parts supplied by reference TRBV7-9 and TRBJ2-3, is DTGVSQNPRHKITKRGQNVTFRCDPISEHNRLYWYRQTLGQGPEFLTYFQNEAQLEKSRLLSDRFSAERPKGSFSTLEIQRTEQGDSAMYLCASSPPAGTDTQYFGPGTRLTVL.

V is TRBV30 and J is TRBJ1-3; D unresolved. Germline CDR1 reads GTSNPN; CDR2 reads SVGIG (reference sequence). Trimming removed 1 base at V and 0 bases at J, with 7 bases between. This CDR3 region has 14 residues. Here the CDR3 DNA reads TGTGCCTGGAGTGGAGGGAGCTCTGGAAACACCATATATTTT. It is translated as CAWSGGSSGNTIYF.